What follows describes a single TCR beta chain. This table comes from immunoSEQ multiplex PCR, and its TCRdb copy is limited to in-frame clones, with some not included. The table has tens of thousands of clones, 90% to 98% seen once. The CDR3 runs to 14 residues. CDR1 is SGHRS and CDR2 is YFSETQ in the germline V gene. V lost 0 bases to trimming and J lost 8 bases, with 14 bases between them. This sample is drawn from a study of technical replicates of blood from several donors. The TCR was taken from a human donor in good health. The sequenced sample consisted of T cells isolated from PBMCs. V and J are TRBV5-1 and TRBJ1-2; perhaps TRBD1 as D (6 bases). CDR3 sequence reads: CASSLAGQKGGYTF. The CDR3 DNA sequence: TGCGCCAGCAGCTTGGCCGGACAGAAGGGGGGCTACACCTTC. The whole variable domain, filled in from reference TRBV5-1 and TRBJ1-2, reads KAGVTQTPRYLIKTRGQQVTLSCSPISGHRSVSWYQQTPGQGLQFLFEYFSETQRNKGNFPGRFSGRQFSNSRSEMNVSTLELGDSALYLCASSLAGQKGGYTFGSGTRLTVV.